The rows below give T cell receptor beta chains drawn from one sample of a study of T cells in Graves' hyperthyroidism and ophthalmopathy. TCRdb fed the multiplex PCR reads into MiXCR, producing one record per CDR3 protein. The sample lists more than 550,000 distinct CDR3 sequences; around a sixth were seen once. The sample taken for sequencing was blood. Source of these receptors: a man aged 50 or older with Graves' hyperthyroidism. CDR3s include the opening cysteine and the closing phenylalanine or tryptophan. The order of the fields is V gene, D gene, J gene, clone size, CDR3 DNA, CDR3 protein. A D gene is named only where the DNA matches it firmly. Clone size is shown for a subset of rows, as once, few, many or a class of expanded clone.

>TRBV9|-|TRBJ2-1|few
TGTGCCAGCAGCGGTCCGGCCGTTACAAATGAGCAGTTCTTC
CASSGPAVTNEQFF
>TRBV5-1|TRBD1|TRBJ2-7|few
TGCGCCAGCAGCTTGACCGGGACAGGGAGGGCCGGTGAGCAGTACTTC
CASSLTGTGRAGEQYF
>TRBV20-1|TRBD1|TRBJ2-5|few
TGCAGTGCTATCCGGACAGGCCAAGAGACCCAGTACTTC
CSAIRTGQETQYF
>TRBV24-1|TRBD1|TRBJ1-1|-
TGTGCCACCAGTGATTTGCATGATTCCCAGGGGGAAGAGAATGCTGAAGCTTTCTTT
CATSDLHDSQGEENAEAFF
>TRBV20-1|-|TRBJ1-5|-
TGCAGTGCTATAGGGGAAAGCAATCAGCCCCAGCATTTT
CSAIGESNQPQHF
>TRBV12-3/TRBV12-4|-|TRBJ2-1|many
TGTGCCAGCAGGAGGGGTCTGGAGGGGAATGAGCAGTTCTTC
CASRRGLEGNEQFF
>TRBV24-1|TRBD2|TRBJ2-3|-
TGTGCCACCAGAGGACTAGCGGGAGCTCCCAGGGGGGATACGCAGTATTTT
CATRGLAGAPRGDTQYF
>TRBV28|TRBD2|TRBJ2-5|many
TGTGCCAGCAGTTTACTTTTAGCGGGAACATCGGGGGAGACCCAGTACTTC
CASSLLLAGTSGETQYF
>TRBV6-2/TRBV6-3|-|TRBJ1-2|few
TGTGCCAGCACCCTGGCGGGGGGAGACTATGGCTACACCTTC
CASTLAGGDYGYTF
>TRBV7-2|-|TRBJ2-7|few
TGTGCCAGCAGCTTAGAGGGTGGGACCGCCGCCGAGCAGTACTTC
CASSLEGGTAAEQYF
>TRBV2|-|TRBJ1-6|few
TGTGCCAGCACCTTGTTGGGCTCACCCCTCCACTTT
CASTLLGSPLHF
>TRBV5-6|TRBD2|TRBJ2-3|-
TGTGCCAGCAGCTGGGGACTAGCGGGAGCCGATACGCAGTATTTT
CASSWGLAGADTQYF
>TRBV29-1|TRBD2|TRBJ2-5|few
TGCAGCGTTGATCTTAGCGGGGCTCTCGGGACCCAGTACTTC
CSVDLSGALGTQYF
>TRBV6-1|-|TRBJ2-3|-
TGTGCCAGCAGGACAGACAGCGCAGATACGCAGTATTTT
CASRTDSADTQYF
>TRBV30|-|TRBJ2-7|-
TGTGCCTGGAGTTCATGGAGATACGAGCAGTACTTC
CAWSSWRYEQYF
>TRBV20-1|TRBD1|TRBJ1-5|few
TGCAGTGCGGAATCCGGGACAGAGAATCAGCCCCAGCATTTT
CSAESGTENQPQHF
>TRBV20-1|-|TRBJ2-1|-
TGCAGTGCTACGGTTCGGGGGAGCTCCTACAATGAGCAGTTCTTC
CSATVRGSSYNEQFF
>TRBV9|-|TRBJ2-2|-
TGTGCCAGCAGCGTAGGTTGGCAGACGAACACCGGGGAGCTGTTTTTT
CASSVGWQTNTGELFF
>TRBV6-1|-|TRBJ2-1|many
TGTGCCAGCAGACTTGGACTACCTTACAATGAGCAGTTCTTC
CASRLGLPYNEQFF
>TRBV24-1|-|TRBJ2-1|-
TGTGCCACCACTGATCGTCGGGATGCGGCAAACAATGAGCAGTTCTTC
CATTDRRDAANNEQFF
>TRBV28|-|TRBJ2-7|few
TGTGCCAGCGAAACGACCCACAGGTTCTACGAGCAGCACTTC
CASETTHRFYEQHF
>TRBV20-1|TRBD2|TRBJ2-7|many
TGCAGTGCTAGAGGGGGACTAGCGGGAGTTTCCTACGAGCAGTACTTC
CSARGGLAGVSYEQYF
>TRBV10-1|-|TRBJ2-3|-
TGCGCCAGCAGGGAAAGTTTAGTAGCAGATACGCAGTATTTT
CASRESLVADTQYF
>TRBV7-2|TRBD1|TRBJ1-3|-
TGTGCCAGCAGCTTACAGGGGCAGGGGGTAAACACCATATATTTT
CASSLQGQGVNTIYF
>TRBV19|TRBD1|TRBJ1-2|many
TGTGCCAGTAGTATCGATTCCGGGACAGGGTACTATGGCTACACCTTC
CASSIDSGTGYYGYTF
>TRBV6-5|TRBD1|TRBJ2-2|few
TGTGCCAGCAGTTACTCCTCCGGGACAGGGCGTGCGAACACCGGGGAGCTGTTTTTT
CASSYSSGTGRANTGELFF
>TRBV20-1|TRBD2|TRBJ2-2|few
TGCAGTGCTAGAGCACAGACTAGCGGGAAAAACACCGGGGAGCTGTTTTTT
CSARAQTSGKNTGELFF
>TRBV28|TRBD2|TRBJ2-7|-
TGTGCCAGCAAATGGGGGAGGGCCGATGAGCAGTACTTC
CASKWGRADEQYF
>TRBV10-3|TRBD2|TRBJ2-3|-
TGTGCCAGCCAGCGCGGACTAGCGGGAGTGACAGATACGCAGTATTTT
CASQRGLAGVTDTQYF
>TRBV6-1|TRBD1|TRBJ1-5|many
TGTGCCAGCAGTTCGTTATTGACAGGGGATCAGCCCCAGCATTTT
CASSSLLTGDQPQHF
>TRBV28|-|TRBJ2-3|many
TGTGCCAGCACCCCTCGGGAGTTCGTACTCGGGGGCACAGATACGCAGTATTTT
CASTPREFVLGGTDTQYF
>TRBV28|-|TRBJ2-1|-
TGTGCCAGCAGTTTTTATTATGATGAGCAGTTCTTC
CASSFYYDEQFF
>TRBV28|-|TRBJ2-2|many
TGTGCCAGCAGTTCCGGGGGCGCGAACACCGGGGAGCTGTTTTTT
CASSSGGANTGELFF
>TRBV15|-|TRBJ2-7|many
TGTGCCACCAGCAGAGTTAGAAACTACGAGCAGTACTTC
CATSRVRNYEQYF
>TRBV28|-|TRBJ1-2|-
TGTGCCAGCGCTTCCACCGTTGTAGAAGGCTACACCTTC
CASASTVVEGYTF
>TRBV28|TRBD2|TRBJ2-4|-
TGTGCCAGCAGTATGGGACTAGCGATAAAGGGGAACATTCAGTACTTC
CASSMGLAIKGNIQYF
>TRBV5-1|-|TRBJ1-3|few
TGCGCCAGCAGTTGGGACGCAGATACTGGAAACACCATATATTTT
CASSWDADTGNTIYF
>TRBV6-1|TRBD1|TRBJ2-7|many
TGTGCCAGCAGCACCGGGACAGGCAGCTCCTACGAGCAGTACTTC
CASSTGTGSSYEQYF
>TRBV3-1|TRBD2|TRBJ2-1|many
TGTGCCAGCAGCCAGGCCGGGACTAGCAGCTACAATGAGCAGTTCTTC
CASSQAGTSSYNEQFF
>TRBV3-1|TRBD1|TRBJ1-2|many
TGTGCCAGCAGCCACAGGGACAGACTGTATGGCTACACCTTC
CASSHRDRLYGYTF
>TRBV7-8|TRBD2|TRBJ2-7|few
TGTGCCAGCAGCCCCCGTGGGGGGGGTGGCGAGCAGTACTTC
CASSPRGGGGEQYF
>TRBV20-1|TRBD2|TRBJ2-4|-
TGCAGTGCTAGAGTTATTGGAGGATTGGGCGGGAGGCTAGCCAAAAACATTCAGTACTTC
CSARVIGGLGGRLAKNIQYF
>TRBV30|-|TRBJ1-5|many
TGTGCCTGGAGTGTGACTCTAAGCAATCAGCCCCAGCATTTT
CAWSVTLSNQPQHF
>TRBV6-5|TRBD2|TRBJ2-1|many
TGTGCCAGCAGTTACCTAGCGGACGTAACAGAGCAGTTCTTC
CASSYLADVTEQFF
>TRBV28|TRBD1|TRBJ2-6|many
TGTGCCGGGGGGACAGGGGTTCGATTAGAACCTGGGGCCAACGTCCTGACTTTC
CAGGTGVRLEPGANVLTF
>TRBV7-2|-|TRBJ2-7|-
TGTGCCAGCAGCGACGAATCCTACGAGCAGTACTTC
CASSDESYEQYF
>TRBV19|-|TRBJ1-1|many
TGTGCCAGTAGTATCCCGAACTCCTTCGAAGCTTTCTTT
CASSIPNSFEAFF
>TRBV20-1|TRBD2|TRBJ2-1|few
TGCAGCTACTTGGGGGGTGCACTAGCGGGAGTACACTACAATGAGCAGTTCTTC
CSYLGGALAGVHYNEQFF
>TRBV20-1|TRBD2|TRBJ2-1|-
TGCAGTGCTAGAGATAGTGATAGCGGGGTTACCGATGAGCAGTTCTTC
CSARDSDSGVTDEQFF
>TRBV6-2/TRBV6-3|-|TRBJ1-5|-
TGTGCCAGCAGTTACTCGATCCGGGATCAGCCCCAGCATTTT
CASSYSIRDQPQHF
>TRBV2|-|TRBJ1-6|many
TGTGCCAGCAGTGACAGGACGAGGAATTCACCCCTCCACTTT
CASSDRTRNSPLHF
>TRBV2|-|TRBJ1-5|-
TGTGCCAGCAGCCCTGAGGTCAGGTTCAGCAATCAGCCCCAGCATTTT
CASSPEVRFSNQPQHF
>TRBV20-1|TRBD2|TRBJ2-3|many
TGCAGTGCTTTCGGGGCTAGCGGGAACACAGATACGCAGTATTTT
CSAFGASGNTDTQYF
>TRBV27|TRBD1|TRBJ2-4|few
TGTGCCAGCAGTCCGGCAGCCAGGGGGCTGGGTCAAAACATTCAGTACTTC
CASSPAARGLGQNIQYF
>TRBV7-9|-|TRBJ2-2|many
TGTGCCAGCAGCTTAATCAGGGGAGGTGGCACCGGGGAGCTGTTTTTT
CASSLIRGGGTGELFF
>TRBV19|TRBD2|TRBJ2-5|few
TGTGCCAGTAGTGCCCCTAGCGGCCCTACCCAAGAGACCCAGTACTTC
CASSAPSGPTQETQYF
>TRBV6-1|TRBD2|TRBJ2-7|many
TGTGCCAGCAGACCACAAACTAGCGGGGCCTACGAGCAGTACTTC
CASRPQTSGAYEQYF
>TRBV2|TRBD1|TRBJ1-6|many
TGTGCCAGCAGGGAACTACAGGGGCGTAATTCACCCCTCCACTTT
CASRELQGRNSPLHF
>TRBV7-6|TRBD1|TRBJ2-1|-
TGTGCCAGCAGCTTAGGGACAGGGGCCCACAATGAGCAGTTCTTC
CASSLGTGAHNEQFF